The sample holds one count of the clone carrying this TCR beta chain. Its antigen is not identified. This sample is part of a study of shared clonotypes between healthy human individuals. Deletions cut 2 bases from V and 0 bases from J, with 4 bases between. Germline CDR1 and CDR2: MNHEY and SVGAGI. This CDR3 is 13 amino acids long. The study's findings and limits: It was observed that roughly 5.1% of naive CD4 clonotypes were shared across a handful of donors. Estimated richness values were generally larger in naive subsets than in memory subsets.

Profiled with immunoSEQ multiplex PCR; TCRdb holds only in-frame clones, not every one. The sample has approximately 2.5 million clones; roughly 93% are singletons. This clonotype originated in a man aged 18 to 30 in good health. Some clones in this sample may be carry-over from other donors' samples. V gene TRBV6-5 combines with J gene TRBJ2-5; no definite D call. The sequenced sample consisted of naive CD4+ T cells from PBMCs. Noted subset: CD45RA+ positively selected. CDR3 in DNA: TGTGCCAGCAGTTACCGTCACCAAGAGACCCAGTACTTC. Translating gives CASSYRHQETQYF.